The entry that follows covers one T cell receptor beta chain sequence. Its antigen is not known. The sample is drawn from a study of cytomegalovirus exposure and HLA in healthy donors. Per germline, CDR1 MDHEN and CDR2 SYDVKM. There are 13 residues in the CDR3. V was pared by 7 bases and J by 13 bases, with 22 bases between. Study conclusions and caveats: A later analysis, which compared TCR beta chains of equal frequency, found the HLA-associated ones more clonally expanded. The investigators catalogued 164 TCR beta chains as cytomegalovirus-associated. Across donors, presence/absence analyses took sequencing depth to be roughly uniform.

PCR amplification relied on 60 Vbeta primers (plus 13 Jbeta primers). Methods used by the authors: There were about 80 million unique TCR beta chains by a later count, and some 10 million of them were shared. Using immunoSEQ multiplex PCR, the repertoire was profiled, and TCRdb retains in-frame clones only, with some absent. V and J calls and clone size are copied from that table; D and trimming were computed from the DNA. This sample has under 300,000 clones, with just under 85% found just once. The sequencing sample was made of PBMCs. The clonotype comes from a woman aged 40 to 55 in good health and CMV-seropositive. The V and J genes are TRBV28 and TRBJ1-2; a possible D gene is TRBD1 (6 bases). CDR3 sequence: CASNPNRATGITF. In nucleotides, the CDR3 is TGTGCCAGCAACCCCAACCGAGCGACAGGAATCACCTTC.